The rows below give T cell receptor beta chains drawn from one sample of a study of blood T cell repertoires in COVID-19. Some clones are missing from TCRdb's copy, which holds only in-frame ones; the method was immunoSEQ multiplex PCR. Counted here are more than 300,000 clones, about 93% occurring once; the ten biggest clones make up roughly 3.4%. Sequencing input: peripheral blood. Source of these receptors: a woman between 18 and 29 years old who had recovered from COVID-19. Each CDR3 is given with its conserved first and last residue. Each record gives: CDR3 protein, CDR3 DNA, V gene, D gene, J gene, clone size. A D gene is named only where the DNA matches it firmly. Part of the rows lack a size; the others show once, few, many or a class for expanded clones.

CDR3aa: CATSDPDRGDTEAFF
CDR3nt: TGTGCCACCAGTGACCCCGACAGGGGTGACACTGAAGCTTTCTTT
v_gene: TRBV24-1
d_gene: TRBD1
j_gene: TRBJ1-1
abundance: -

CDR3aa: CASGPGSHTEAFF
CDR3nt: TGTGCCAGCGGCCCCGGGTCTCACACTGAAGCTTTCTTT
v_gene: TRBV28
d_gene: -
j_gene: TRBJ1-1
abundance: few

CDR3aa: CARGAYNEQFF
CDR3nt: TGTGCCAGAGGGGCCTACAATGAGCAGTTCTTC
v_gene: TRBV2
d_gene: -
j_gene: TRBJ2-1
abundance: -

CDR3aa: CASRGLAGVETQYF
CDR3nt: TGCGCCAGCAGGGGACTAGCGGGAGTAGAGACCCAGTACTTC
v_gene: TRBV5-1
d_gene: TRBD2
j_gene: TRBJ2-5
abundance: -

CDR3aa: CASSPRQLSEAFF
CDR3nt: TGTGCCAGCAGCCCTCGACAGTTATCTGAAGCTTTCTTT
v_gene: TRBV7-9
d_gene: -
j_gene: TRBJ1-1
abundance: -

CDR3aa: CASSVADMNTEAFF
CDR3nt: TGTGCCAGCAGCGTAGCAGACATGAACACTGAAGCTTTCTTT
v_gene: TRBV9
d_gene: -
j_gene: TRBJ1-1
abundance: -

CDR3aa: CASSEGGAGNQPQHF
CDR3nt: TGTGCCAGCAGTGAAGGAGGGGCTGGCAATCAGCCCCAGCATTTT
v_gene: TRBV25-1
d_gene: -
j_gene: TRBJ1-5
abundance: -

CDR3aa: CASSRTGGTEAFF
CDR3nt: TGTGCCAGCAGTCGTACAGGGGGCACTGAAGCTTTCTTT
v_gene: TRBV12-3/TRBV12-4
d_gene: TRBD1
j_gene: TRBJ1-1
abundance: -

CDR3aa: CASSPGLARGGEQFF
CDR3nt: TGTGCCAGCAGCCCCGGACTAGCTAGAGGGGGTGAGCAGTTCTTC
v_gene: TRBV7-2
d_gene: TRBD2
j_gene: TRBJ2-1
abundance: -

CDR3aa: CASSSTTSGPDTQYF
CDR3nt: TGTGCCAGCAGCTCCACGACTAGCGGTCCAGATACGCAGTATTTT
v_gene: TRBV11-3
d_gene: TRBD2
j_gene: TRBJ2-3
abundance: -

CDR3aa: CASSGWDSRNEQFF
CDR3nt: TGTGCCAGCAGCGGATGGGACAGCCGCAATGAGCAGTTCTTC
v_gene: TRBV9
d_gene: TRBD1
j_gene: TRBJ2-1
abundance: -

CDR3aa: CASSPQTAPYNEQFF
CDR3nt: TGCGCCAGCAGCCCCCAGACAGCTCCCTACAATGAGCAGTTCTTC
v_gene: TRBV4-3
d_gene: -
j_gene: TRBJ2-1
abundance: -

CDR3aa: CATSAQDRDEGYTF
CDR3nt: TGTGCCACCAGTGCCCAAGACAGGGATGAAGGCTACACCTTC
v_gene: TRBV24-1
d_gene: TRBD1
j_gene: TRBJ1-2
abundance: once

CDR3aa: CSVVGTNLYGYTF
CDR3nt: TGCAGCGTTGTCGGGACAAACCTTTATGGCTACACCTTC
v_gene: TRBV29-1
d_gene: -
j_gene: TRBJ1-2
abundance: -

CDR3aa: CAWSVGQLNTEAFF
CDR3nt: TGTGCCTGGAGTGTAGGACAGCTGAACACTGAAGCTTTCTTT
v_gene: TRBV30
d_gene: -
j_gene: TRBJ1-1
abundance: -

CDR3aa: CASSPLSASGDYVKNIQYF
CDR3nt: TGCGCCAGCAGCCCCCTTTCTGCGTCCGGGGATTATGTCAAAAACATTCAGTACTTC
v_gene: TRBV4-1
d_gene: -
j_gene: TRBJ2-4
abundance: once

CDR3aa: CASSPTGGGYGYTF
CDR3nt: TGTGCCAGCAGCCCGACAGGGGGGGGCTATGGCTACACCTTC
v_gene: TRBV28
d_gene: TRBD1
j_gene: TRBJ1-2
abundance: -

CDR3aa: CASSLVQGNTEAFF
CDR3nt: TGTGCCAGCAGCTTAGTGCAGGGGAACACTGAAGCTTTCTTT
v_gene: TRBV11-2
d_gene: -
j_gene: TRBJ1-1
abundance: -

CDR3aa: CATSRVGASNEKLFF
CDR3nt: TGTGCCACCAGCAGAGTGGGGGCGTCTAATGAAAAACTGTTTTTT
v_gene: TRBV15
d_gene: -
j_gene: TRBJ1-4
abundance: -

CDR3aa: CASSLDTSRGTEAFF
CDR3nt: TGTGCCAGCAGCTTAGACACCTCTCGGGGCACTGAAGCTTTCTTT
v_gene: TRBV7-2
d_gene: -
j_gene: TRBJ1-1
abundance: -

CDR3aa: CSVSGLVYNEQFF
CDR3nt: TGCAGCGTTTCGGGACTAGTATACAATGAGCAGTTCTTC
v_gene: TRBV29-1
d_gene: TRBD2
j_gene: TRBJ2-1
abundance: -

CDR3aa: CAGAFGLFF
CDR3nt: TGTGCCGGAGCGTTTGGACTGTTTTTT
v_gene: TRBV6-7
d_gene: -
j_gene: TRBJ1-4
abundance: -

CDR3aa: CASTSGTGDQPQHF
CDR3nt: TGTGCCAGCACCTCCGGGACAGGAGATCAGCCCCAGCATTTT
v_gene: TRBV27
d_gene: TRBD1
j_gene: TRBJ1-5
abundance: -

CDR3aa: CASSQGTGDYGYTF
CDR3nt: TGCGCCAGCAGCCAAGGGACAGGGGACTATGGCTACACCTTC
v_gene: TRBV4-3
d_gene: TRBD1
j_gene: TRBJ1-2
abundance: once

CDR3aa: CASSLGAGVGETQYF
CDR3nt: TGTGCCAGCAGCTTGGGGGCGGGAGTAGGAGAGACCCAGTACTTC
v_gene: TRBV5-5
d_gene: TRBD2
j_gene: TRBJ2-5
abundance: -

CDR3aa: CASSYSSPGTGPSGELFF
CDR3nt: TGTGCCAGCAGTTACTCATCTCCCGGGACAGGCCCTTCCGGGGAGCTGTTTTTT
v_gene: TRBV6-7
d_gene: TRBD1
j_gene: TRBJ2-2
abundance: -

CDR3aa: CAWSVGGGRGGIQYF
CDR3nt: TGTGCCTGGAGTGTCGGAGGCGGGAGGGGTGGCATTCAGTACTTC
v_gene: TRBV30
d_gene: TRBD2
j_gene: TRBJ2-4
abundance: -

CDR3aa: CASSPGQGEAFF
CDR3nt: TGTGCCAGCAGCCCGGGACAGGGGGAAGCTTTCTTT
v_gene: TRBV9
d_gene: TRBD1
j_gene: TRBJ1-1
abundance: once

CDR3aa: CASSLTGDSRGDTQYF
CDR3nt: TGTGCCAGCAGCTTAACAGGGGACTCGAGGGGAGATACGCAGTATTTT
v_gene: TRBV7-2
d_gene: -
j_gene: TRBJ2-3
abundance: -